The 27 T cell receptor beta chains presented below share a single source sample, sequenced in a study of cytomegalovirus exposure and HLA in healthy donors. The PCR ran on 60 Vbeta and 13 Jbeta primers. Repertoires were generated with immunoSEQ multiplex PCR, while TCRdb's copy carries only in-frame clones and drops some. The data contain approximately 160,000 clones, 68% of them singletons. The source material was PBMCs. The receptors come from a woman aged 18-29 years in good health and CMV-seropositive.

The V and J genes are TRBV7-8 and TRBJ2-7; 12 bases align to TRBD2. V gave up 4 bases and J gave up 4 bases; unmatched junction bases: 8. This CDR3 comprises 16 residues. The V gene's germline CDR1 is SGHVS and CDR2 FQNEAQ. CDR3 sequence reads: CASSSSTSGGFYEQYF. The CDR3, as DNA: TGTGCCAGCAGCTCCTCGACTAGCGGGGGTTTTTACGAGCAGTACTTC. Complete variable domain (other parts from reference TRBV7-8 and TRBJ2-7): GAGVSQSPRYKVAKRGQDVALRCDPISGHVSLFWYQQALGQGPEFLTYFQNEAQLDKSGLPSDRFFAERPEGSVSTLKIQRTQQEDSAVYLCASSSSTSGGFYEQYFGPGTRLTVT.

This clone was seen only a few times. V is TRBV5-5 and J is TRBJ1-1; D is perhaps TRBD1 (5 bases). The CDR3 is 15 residues long. Trimming shortened V by 0 bases and J by 2 bases, and 11 bases separated the two germline ends. Per germline, CDR1 SGHKS and CDR2 YYEKEE (reference sequence). CDR3 residues: CASSLVGHINTEAFF. CDR3 DNA: TGTGCCAGCAGCTTGGTCGGACACATCAACACTGAAGCTTTCTTT.

The chain uses TRBV5-1 and TRBJ2-7; TRBD2 matches at 11 bases. Germline assignment: CDR1 SGHRS and CDR2 YFSETQ. This CDR3 has 17 amino acids. J was trimmed by 4 bases and V by 2 bases; bases with no gene match: 11. This chain's CDR3 is CASSFGTSGALTYEQYF. For the CDR3, the DNA is TGCGCCAGCAGCTTCGGGACTAGCGGCGCCTTAACTTACGAGCAGTACTTC.

CDR3 sequence (DNA): TGTGCCAGCAGTCCTCTGATGGGGGGGGGCGGGGTTGAGCAGTTCTTC. Amino acid sequence: CASSPLMGGGGVEQFF. The chain has TRBV27 and TRBJ2-1, with D perhaps TRBD2 (7 bases). The V end was cut by 5 bases, the J end by 9 bases, with 23 bases between. The CDR3 is 16 amino acids. Germline V gene sequence: CDR1 MNHEY, CDR2 SMNVEV (reference sequence).

This clone turned up a few times. The chain links TRBV18 to TRBJ2-5, with 8 bases that match TRBD1. The germline V gene encodes CDR1 KGHSH and CDR2 LQKENI. The ends lost 6 bases at V and 1 base at J; junction bases unmatched: 4. The CDR3 runs to 14 residues. The CDR3, as DNA: TGTGCCAGCTCTCGGGACAGGTCCCAAGAGACCCAGTACTTC. It specifies CASSRDRSQETQYF.

This clone was recorded only once. The chain uses TRBV7-9 and TRBJ1-2; 9 bases are shared with TRBD1. V trimming: 3 bases; J trimming: 6 bases; junction bases outside the gene matches: 14. The CDR3 covers 17 residues. CDR1 is SEHNR, CDR2 FQNEAQ, per germline (reference sequence). The CDR3 sequence is CASSFVLQGARSNGYTF. CDR3 bases: TGTGCCAGCAGCTTTGTATTACAGGGGGCGAGGTCGAATGGCTACACCTTC.

The chain recombines TRBV18 with TRBJ2-1; TRBD2 matches at 16 bases. J lost 1 base, V lost 5 bases, and 11 bases had no gene match. The CDR3 spans 20 residues. Germline loops: CDR1 KGHSH, CDR2 LQKENI. CDR3 coding DNA: TGTGCCAGCTCAGAAAGCCTCGGGACTAGCGGGAGGGAGTCCTACAATGAGCAGTTCTTC. Encoded protein: CASSESLGTSGRESYNEQFF.

This clone was found a few times. The rearrangement joins TRBV5-5 to TRBJ1-2; no reliable D call. There are 12 residues in the CDR3. CDR1 is SGHKS and CDR2 is YYEKEE in the germline V gene (reference sequence). The V gene lost 1 base and the J gene lost 8 bases, with 9 bases spanning the gap. CDR3 protein: CASSLQGEGYTF. The CDR3, as DNA: TGTGCCAGCAGCTTGCAAGGAGAAGGCTACACCTTC.

The gene calls are TRBV7-2 and TRBJ1-1; a weak D match, TRBD1 (6 bases). V was shortened by 5 bases and J by 4 bases, with 8 bases between the two germline ends. This CDR3 is built from 12 residues. The germline gives CDR1 SGHTA, CDR2 FQGNSA. Here the CDR3 reads CASSRRGTEAFF. DNA of the CDR3: TGTGCCAGCAGCCGCAGGGGCACTGAAGCTTTCTTT. Drawing the rest from reference TRBV7-2 and TRBJ1-1, the complete variable domain is GAGVSQSPSNKVTEKGKDVELRCDPISGHTALYWYRQSLGQGLEFLIYFQGNSAPDKSGLPSDRFSAERTGGSVSTLTIQRTQQEDSAVYLCASSRRGTEAFFGQGTRLTVV.

The V and J genes are TRBV9 and TRBJ1-1, with a weak D call TRBD1 (5 bases). From germline, CDR1 is SGDLS and CDR2 YYNGEE. The CDR3 consists of 13 residues. V lost 0 bases and J lost 12, with 15 bases in between. In nucleotides, the CDR3 is TGTGCCAGCAGCGTAGATTGGGGGGGGAGGACTTTCTTT. Translating it yields CASSVDWGGRTFF.

The rearrangement joins TRBV20-1 to TRBJ2-1; D not certain. The V gene lost 4 bases and the J gene lost 6 bases, with 4 bases spanning the gap. The CDR3 is made up of 10 amino acids. Germline V gene sequence: CDR1 DFQATT, CDR2 SNEGSKA (reference sequence). For the CDR3, the DNA is TGCAGTGCTATAGCCAATGAGCAGTTCTTC. Amino acid sequence: CSAIANEQFF.

The chain is built from TRBV18 and TRBJ2-5; TRBD2 matches 13 bases. Germline CDR1 and CDR2: KGHSH and LQKENI. The CDR3 is 18 residues long. With 2 bases clipped from V and 3 bases from J, the junction kept 9 bases outside the gene matches. The CDR3 loop reads CASSPFHGTSGDKETQYF. The CDR3 DNA reads as TGTGCCAGCTCACCATTCCATGGGACTAGCGGGGATAAAGAGACCCAGTACTTC.

J is TRBJ1-1 and V is TRBV2; 8 bases agree with TRBD1. V shed 6 bases, J shed 5 bases, and the junction held 8 bases outside the gene matches. CDR3 length equals 14 residues. Germline assignment: CDR1 SNHLY and CDR2 FYNNEI. CDR3 sequence: CASSGQGQQTEAFF. The CDR3 DNA reads TGTGCCAGCAGCGGACAGGGCCAGCAAACTGAAGCTTTCTTT.

In this sample, this clone turned up a few times. Other DNA sequences in this sample translate to the same CDR3. The chain carries TRBV27 and TRBJ2-7, with TRBD1 identical over 9 bases. Per germline, CDR1 MNHEY and CDR2 SMNVEV (reference sequence). V lost 2 bases and J lost 2; bases outside the gene matches: 4. The CDR3 covers 15 residues. The CDR3 coding sequence is TGTGCCAGCAGTTTAACCGGGACAGGGCCCTACGAGCAGTACTTC. Protein: CASSLTGTGPYEQYF.

The V call is TRBV5-1, the J call TRBJ2-7; a weak D match, TRBD2 (6 bases). CDR1 is SGHRS, CDR2 YFSETQ, per germline. The CDR3 length is 14 residues. Trimming shortened V by 3 bases and J by 1 base, and 11 bases separated the two germline ends. The chain's CDR3 is CASSSSGGSYEQYF. The DNA for the CDR3 is TGCGCCAGCAGCTCCTCCGGGGGATCCTACGAGCAGTACTTC.

The chain carries TRBV7-3 and TRBJ1-2; TRBD1 might be the D (5 bases). The CDR3 totals 13 residues. Trimming took 1 base from V and 8 from J, leaving 11 bases between them. From germline, CDR1 is SGHTA and CDR2 FQGTGA. The CDR3 DNA follows: TGTGCCAGCAGCTTAATGGGGGGTGGGGGCTACACCTTC. The encoded protein is CASSLMGGGGYTF.

The V call is TRBV7-2, the J call TRBJ2-5; 7 bases align to TRBD1. The end of the DNA is better explained by TRBJ2-7, so the J call may be wrong. Looked up from germline, CDR1 is SGHTA and CDR2 is FQGNSA. The CDR3 is 18 amino acids. The CDR3 protein is CASSLALETGQRSHEQYF. DNA for the CDR3: TGTGCCAGCAGCTTAGCGTTGGAGACGGGACAGCGATCCCACGAGCAGTACTTC.

J is TRBJ2-7 and V is TRBV13, with D perhaps matching TRBD2 (5 bases). Germline CDR1 PRHDT, CDR2 FYEKMQ (reference sequence). Between the trimmed V and J ends, which lost 5 bases and 1 base, there was a span of 12 bases. The CDR3 runs 14 residues. CDR3 DNA sequence: TGTGCCAGCAGCCCGGACTCCTCTTCCTACGAGCAGTACTTC. Translating it yields CASSPDSSSYEQYF.

The chain is built from TRBV13 and TRBJ2-7; maybe TRBD2 (5 bases). Trimming cost V 0 bases and J 5 bases, with 11 bases left between them. CDR3 size: 14 residues. Germline V gives CDR1 PRHDT, CDR2 FYEKMQ (reference sequence). CDR3 residues: CASSLGLFGNEQYF. CDR3 sequence (DNA): TGTGCCAGCAGCTTAGGCCTTTTCGGGAACGAGCAGTACTTC.

This chain links TRBV6-1 with TRBJ2-1; 11 nucleotides line up with TRBD2. Germline CDR1 MNHNS, CDR2 SASEGT. This CDR3 comprises 18 residues. V trimming: 2 bases; J trimming: 3 bases; junction bases outside the gene matches: 9. The CDR3 DNA follows: TGTGCCAGCAGTGAATTGCTAGCGGGGGGTCTTAACTACAATGAGCAGTTCTTC. Residues: CASSELLAGGLNYNEQFF.

The rearrangement uses TRBV30 and TRBJ2-7; D gene uncertain. This CDR3 has 13 amino acids. V gave up 1 base and J gave up 3 bases, with 10 bases separating them. CDR1 GTSNPN and CDR2 SVGIG come from the germline V gene (reference sequence). CDR3 region: CAWSGLGDYEQYF. In nucleotides, the CDR3 is TGTGCCTGGAGTGGCTTGGGCGACTACGAGCAGTACTTC.

This chain uses TRBV6-1 with TRBJ1-2; a weak D match, TRBD1 (5 bases). This CDR3 is built from 14 residues. V gave up 3 bases and J gave up 4 bases, with 12 bases separating them. Germline V CDR1 and CDR2: MNHNS, SASEGT. CDR3 protein: CASSEGGTGYGYTF. The CDR3 coding sequence is TGTGCCAGCAGTGAGGGGGGAACGGGCTATGGCTACACCTTC.

This chain connects TRBV5-3 to TRBJ2-3; possibly TRBD2 for D (6 bases). TRBV5-3 is an ORF for which the function is uncertain. The CDR3 is made up of 11 amino acids. V lost 10 bases to trimming and J lost 6 bases, with 12 bases between them. CDR3 loop: CAGLKGDTQYF. CDR3 sequence (DNA): TGTGCCGGACTAAAGGGGGATACGCAGTATTTT.

This clone was counted a few times. V usage is TRBV27 and J usage is TRBJ1-3; weak D call: TRBD1 (5 bases). The CDR3 totals 15 residues. Germline-derived CDR1 and CDR2 are MNHEY and SMNVEV (reference sequence). Trimming stripped 5 bases from V and 2 bases from J, with 13 bases between. The CDR3 spells CASSPAGGAGNTIYF. DNA of the CDR3: TGTGCCAGCAGTCCCGCGGGGGGGGCTGGAAACACCATATATTTT.

This clone was counted a single time. CDR3 loop: CASSFGQGYEQYF. DNA for the CDR3: TGTGCCAGCAGTTTCGGACAGGGTTACGAGCAGTACTTC. The V call is TRBV27, the J call TRBJ2-7; 8 bases match TRBD1. The CDR3 has 13 residues. Trimming took 3 bases from V and 4 from J; bases not matched to a gene: 2. The germline V gene encodes CDR1 MNHEY and CDR2 SMNVEV (reference sequence).

This chain joins TRBV28 and TRBJ1-3, with 8 bases aligning to TRBD1. Losses at the gene ends were 7 bases for V and 4 bases for J; bases not matched to a gene: 3. The CDR3 consists of 13 residues. CDR1 and CDR2 from the germline V gene are MDHEN and SYDVKM. The CDR3 loop is CASIDRGGNTIYF. The CDR3 DNA reads as TGTGCCAGCATAGACAGGGGCGGAAACACCATATATTTT.

The chain joins TRBV4-1 to TRBJ1-1; unclear D gene. The germline V gene encodes CDR1 MGHRA and CDR2 YSYEKL. The V gene lost 0 bases and the J gene lost 7 bases, with 15 bases spanning the gap. The CDR3 is 15 residues long. The CDR3, as DNA: TGCGCCAGCAGCCAAGAGGGCTTAGGAGGGTTTGAAGCTTTCTTT. As protein: CASSQEGLGGFEAFF.